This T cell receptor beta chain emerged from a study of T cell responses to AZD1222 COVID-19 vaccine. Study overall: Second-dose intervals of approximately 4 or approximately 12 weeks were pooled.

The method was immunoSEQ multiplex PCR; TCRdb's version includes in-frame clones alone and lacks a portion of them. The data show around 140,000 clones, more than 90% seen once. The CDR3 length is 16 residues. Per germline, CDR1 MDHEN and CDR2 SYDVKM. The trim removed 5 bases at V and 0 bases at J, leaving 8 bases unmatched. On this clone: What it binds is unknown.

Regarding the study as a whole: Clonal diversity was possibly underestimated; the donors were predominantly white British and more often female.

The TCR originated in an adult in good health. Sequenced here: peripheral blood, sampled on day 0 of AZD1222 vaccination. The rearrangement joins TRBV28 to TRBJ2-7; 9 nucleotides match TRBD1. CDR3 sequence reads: CASSPYRGPDSYEQYF. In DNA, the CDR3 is TGTGCCAGCAGTCCTTACAGGGGGCCCGACTCCTACGAGCAGTACTTC.